These 12 T cell receptor beta chains were all obtained from the same sample, sequenced in a study of T cells in women clearing cervical HPV infection. The data were produced by immunoSEQ multiplex PCR, yet TCRdb's version contains in-frame clones alone and is incomplete. This listing includes tens of thousands of clones. Sequencing was performed on blood buffy coat. The receptor source for this set is a woman between 18 and 70 years old with a cervical HPV16 infection that either progressed to CIN3+ or cleared (not recorded which).

On this clone: With the read ending 3 residues before the CDR3 end, the germline J gene is used to fill in that end. The rearrangement links TRBV19 to TRBJ1-1; TRBD1 is a possible D gene (6 bases). Per germline, CDR1 LNHDA and CDR2 SQIVND (reference sequence). V lost 9 bases to trimming and J lost 1 base, with 18 bases between them. This CDR3 spans 15 amino acids. This CDR3 is CASNTPGGQNTEAFF. The sequenced CDR3 bases are TGTGCCAGCAATACCCCGGGGGGACAGAACACTGAA. Using reference TRBV19 and TRBJ1-1 for the parts outside the CDR3, the full variable domain is DGGITQSPKYLFRKEGQNVTLSCEQNLNHDAMYWYRQDPGQGLRLIYYSQIVNDFQKGDIAEGYSVSREKKESFPLTVTSAQKNPTAFYLCASNTPGGQNTEAFFGQGTRLTVV.

CDR3 bases read: TGTGCCAGCAGCGAGCACGGAGGGGGC. It encodes CASSEHGGG. The entire CDR3 sequence reads CASSEHGGGYTF. V and J are TRBV7-3 and TRBJ1-2; D uncertain. With the read ending 3 residues before the CDR3 end, the germline J gene is used to fill in that end. The CDR3 extends over 12 amino acids. The germline V gene has CDR1 SGHTA and CDR2 FQGTGA.

Concerning this clone: The CDR3 end is not reached by the read, which stops 3 residues before it; the germline J gene fills it in. The chain joins TRBV5-6 to TRBJ1-2, with 9 bases aligning to TRBD1. V lost 0 bases to trimming and J lost 2 bases; unmatched junction nucleotides: 2. The germline CDR1 and CDR2 sequences are SGHDT and YYEEEE. CDR3 length: 15 amino acids. The sequenced CDR3 bases are TGTGCCAGCAGCTTGGTACAGGGGGCGAACTATGGC. This translates into CASSLVQGANYG. The entire CDR3 reads CASSLVQGANYGYTF.

Details on this clone: The read ends 3 residues shy of where the CDR3 ends; the end is completed using the germline J gene. The J gene is TRBJ2-5, the V gene TRBV5-4; D might be TRBD2 (6 bases). V lost 4 bases to trimming and J lost 1 base, with 17 bases between them. Germline V gene data show CDR1 as SGHNT and CDR2 as YYREEE (reference sequence). The CDR3 is 16 residues long. The part of the CDR3 DNA that was read is TGTGCCAGCAGCGCGGGGACTGGGGCAGTCCAAGAGACC. Protein sequence: CASSAGTGAVQET. The full CDR3 protein reads CASSAGTGAVQETQYF.

With regard to this clone: The DNA ends 3 residues before the CDR3 does, and the rest of the CDR3 is filled in from the germline J gene. J is TRBJ2-2 and V is TRBV7-2, with 10 bases that match TRBD2. CDR1 SGHTA and CDR2 FQGNSA come from the germline V gene. V was clipped by 4 bases and J by 1 base; unmatched bases: 0. The length of the CDR3 is 15 residues. The covered CDR3 bases are TGTGCCAGCAGCTGGACTAGCGGGAACACCGGGGAG. Amino acids: CASSWTSGNTGE. The entire CDR3 protein reads CASSWTSGNTGELFF.

In the case of this clone: With the read ending 3 residues before the CDR3 end, the germline J gene is used to fill in that end. The rearrangement joins TRBV30 to TRBJ2-1; D is ambiguous. CDR3 length: 11 residues. Looked up from germline, CDR1 is GTSNPN and CDR2 is SVGIG (reference sequence). V was trimmed by 5 bases and J by 9 bases, leaving 11 bases between them. CDR3 sequence reads: CAWGQKGEQFF. The covered CDR3 bases are TGTGCCTGGGGCCAGAAAGGTGAG.

Details on this clone: The observed sequence ends 3 residues before the CDR3 terminus, with the missing tail filled in from the germline J gene. This chain uses TRBV7-2 with TRBJ1-6, with a possible D match to TRBD1 (5 bases). With 4 bases removed from V and 8 bases from J, the gap between germline ends came to 15 bases. The CDR3 is 15 residues long. CDR1 is SGHTA and CDR2 is FQGNSA in the germline V gene. This chain's CDR3 is CASSSLGGTYSPLHF. The sequenced CDR3 bases are TGTGCCAGCAGCTCCCTCGGGGGGACCTATTCACCC. Full variable domain (outside the CDR3, taken from reference TRBV7-2 and TRBJ1-6): GAGVSQSPSNKVTEKGKDVELRCDPISGHTALYWYRQSLGQGLEFLIYFQGNSAPDKSGLPSDRFSAERTGGSVSTLTIQRTQQEDSAVYLCASSSLGGTYSPLHFGNGTRLTVT.

Of note for this clone: The CDR3 end is not reached by the read, which stops 3 residues before it; the germline J gene fills it in. The genes are TRBV18 and TRBJ1-1; 10 bases fit TRBD1. CDR3 length: 14 amino acids. With 5 bases clipped from V and 6 bases from J, the junction kept 6 bases outside the gene matches. Germline CDR1 KGHSH, CDR2 LQKENI. The CDR3 region is CASSADRGRAEAFF. The covered CDR3 bases are TGTGCCAGCTCAGCGGACAGGGGGAGGGCTGAA.

Regarding this clone: The read finishes 3 residues shy of the CDR3 end, and the germline J gene is used to complete it. The chain is built from TRBV7-8 and TRBJ2-4, with D perhaps being TRBD1 or TRBD2 (6 bases each). The CDR3 contains 17 residues. Germline V CDR1 and CDR2: SGHVS, FQNEAQ. V was pared by 6 bases and J by 2 bases, with 20 bases between. CDR3 residues: CASSLVITGRPKNIQYF. The covered CDR3 bases are TGTGCCAGCAGTCTTGTCATAACAGGGAGGCCCAAAAACATT.

Points on this clone: The CDR3 end falls 3 residues outside the read, so it is completed with the germline J gene. V and J are TRBV19 and TRBJ1-2; TRBD1 is a possible D gene (5 bases). The CDR3 is 16 residues long. Germline V gives CDR1 LNHDA, CDR2 SQIVND (reference sequence). CDR3: CASRGGSVAGGGDYTF. Partial CDR3 DNA: TGTGCCAGTAGGGGGGGGTCGGTAGCGGGAGGTGGTGAC.

About this clone itself: The observed sequence ends 3 residues before the CDR3 terminus, with the missing tail filled in from the germline J gene. The chain combines TRBV7-6 with TRBJ1-4; 7 nucleotides agree with TRBD1. Germline lookup yields CDR1 SGHVS and CDR2 FNYEAQ. The length of the CDR3 is 12 residues. CDR3 amino acids: CASSDRERELFF. The sequenced part of the CDR3 DNA is TGTGCCAGCAGCGACAGGGAGAGGGAA. Full variable domain (rest looked up from reference TRBV7-6 and TRBJ1-4): GAGVSQSPRYKVTKRGQDVALRCDPISGHVSLYWYRQALGQGPEFLTYFNYEAQQDKSGLPNDRFSAERPEGSISTLTIQRTEQRDSAMYRCASSDRERELFFGSGTQLSVL.

Comment on this clone: The read ends 3 residues before the CDR3 terminus; that terminus is restored from the germline J gene. The chain has TRBV20-1 and TRBJ2-3, with TRBD2 identical over 10 bases. Germline assignment: CDR1 DFQATT and CDR2 SNEGSKA (reference sequence). V shed 5 bases, J shed 4 bases, and the junction held 6 bases outside the gene matches. This CDR3 contains 14 residues. The CDR3 bases that were read are TGCAGTGCTCCGGGACTAGCGAATTCAGATACG. It codes for CSAPGLANSDT. The CDR3 reads in full as CSAPGLANSDTQYF.